The 16 T cell receptor beta chains below were found in one sample sequenced in a study of OX40 agonist ivuxolimab in advanced cancers. Profiling relied on immunoSEQ multiplex PCR, and the TCRdb table lists in-frame clones only, not all of them. The sample records approximately 100,000 clones, over 85% being singletons. Here the sequenced sample was CD4+ or CD8+ T cells sorted from blood, taken in a trial of the OX40 agonist ivuxolimab. Receptor source: an adult with an advanced solid tumor such as melanoma, head and neck, liver or kidney cancer.

The chain links TRBV19 to TRBJ1-2; possible D gene TRBD1, 5 bases. The CDR3 contains 13 residues. Germline V gene lookup returns CDR1 LNHDA and CDR2 SQIVND (reference sequence). V lost 6 bases and J 4 bases, leaving 12 bases between the germline ends. The CDR3, as DNA: TGTGCCAGTAGGATCCGGGACTTCTATGGCTACACCTTC. Translating it yields CASRIRDFYGYTF.

This sequence joins TRBV5-1 and TRBJ2-7, with 7 bases aligning to TRBD2. This CDR3 region has 14 residues. V lost 0 bases to trimming and J lost 6 bases; unmatched junction nucleotides: 6. Germline V CDR1 and CDR2: SGHRS, YFSETQ. The DNA of the CDR3 is TGCGCCAGCAGCTTGGAACTAGCGATCGCCGAGCAGTACTTC. Protein product: CASSLELAIAEQYF.

The V gene is TRBV6-1, the J gene TRBJ1-6, with 7 bases aligning to TRBD1. The CDR3 runs to 14 residues. The junction had 5 bases not matched to a gene; V was cut back by 6 bases and J by 6 bases. Germline V gene data show CDR1 as MNHNS and CDR2 as SASEGT. This chain's CDR3 is CASRDRPSNSPLHF. Here the CDR3 DNA reads TGTGCCAGCAGGGACAGGCCCTCTAATTCACCCCTCCACTTT.

This clone was observed a single time. The chain employs TRBV28 and TRBJ1-2; unclear D gene. The CDR3 sequence is 12 residues long. V shed 3 bases and J shed 4 bases, with 6 bases lying between them. Germline CDR1 reads MDHEN; CDR2 reads SYDVKM. The CDR3 spells CASSFRTYGYTF. The DNA of the CDR3 is TGTGCCAGCAGTTTCCGAACCTATGGCTACACCTTC.

The chain has TRBV7-2 and TRBJ1-2; D may be TRBD1 (6 bases). CDR1 and CDR2 from the germline V gene are SGHTA and FQGNSA. The CDR3 totals 14 residues. Trimming left V 5 bases short and J 2 bases short, with 12 bases between. The CDR3 sequence is CASSPWTANYGYTF. Written as DNA, the CDR3 is TGTGCCAGCAGCCCATGGACAGCGAACTATGGCTACACCTTC.

The rearrangement joins TRBV4-2 to TRBJ2-2; the D is unclear. Trimming left V 0 bases short and J 6 bases short, with 14 bases between. Germline CDR1 LGHNA, CDR2 YNFKEQ. This CDR3 spans 16 amino acids. This CDR3 reads CASSQEGKIGSGELFF. The CDR3 nucleotides are TGTGCCAGCAGCCAAGAGGGCAAAATCGGCTCCGGGGAGCTGTTTTTT.

The chain couples TRBV28 to TRBJ1-5; tentatively, D is TRBD1 (5 bases). Trimming left V 4 bases short and J 6 bases short, with 10 bases between. The CDR3 totals 13 residues. Germline assignment: CDR1 MDHEN and CDR2 SYDVKM. The CDR3 nucleotides read TGTGCCAGCAGTTCAACAGGTCGTCAGCCCCAGCATTTT. This encodes CASSSTGRQPQHF.

The rearrangement joins TRBV4-3 to TRBJ2-1; D may be TRBD2 (5 bases). Germline-derived CDR1 and CDR2 are LGHNA and YSLEER. The germline V and J ends were trimmed by 1 base and 13 bases, with 14 bases remaining between them. The CDR3 covers 13 residues. CDR3 sequence reads: CASSQGSGLSQFF. As DNA, the CDR3 is TGCGCCAGCAGCCAAGGATCGGGGTTGTCCCAGTTCTTC.

The gene calls are TRBV18 and TRBJ1-5; D might be TRBD1 (5 bases). Germline CDR1 KGHSH, CDR2 LQKENI. V was pared by 2 bases and J by 6 bases, with 11 bases between. The CDR3 runs to 14 residues. CDR3 protein: CASSPAGVTQPQHF. In DNA form, the CDR3 reads TGTGCCAGCTCACCAGCGGGGGTGACTCAGCCCCAGCATTTT.

The V call is TRBV19, the J call TRBJ2-5; D is unresolved. V dropped 4 bases and J dropped 5 bases, with 8 bases sitting between them. This CDR3 is 12 amino acids long. The germline CDR1 and CDR2 sequences are LNHDA and SQIVND (reference sequence). The CDR3 protein is CASSSARETQYF. CDR3 DNA: TGTGCCAGTAGTAGTGCACGGGAGACCCAGTACTTC.

CDR3 in amino acids: CASNSRKSYNSPLHF. DNA for the CDR3: TGTGCCAGCAATTCGAGGAAGTCCTATAATTCACCCCTCCACTTT. The chain joins TRBV27 to TRBJ1-6; D not certain. This CDR3 is 15 amino acids long. The germline V and J ends were trimmed by 7 bases and 1 base, with 11 bases remaining between them. Germline lookup yields CDR1 MNHEY and CDR2 SMNVEV (reference sequence).

A note on this clone: Distinct nucleotide sequences in the sample also encode this CDR3. The chain carries TRBV18 and TRBJ2-7; 9 positions match TRBD1. Trimming cost V 3 bases and J 2 bases; bases outside gene matches: 2. The CDR3 totals 14 residues. Germline V CDR1 and CDR2: KGHSH, LQKENI. CDR3 sequence reads: CASSPGQGPYEQYF. As DNA, the CDR3 is TGTGCCAGCTCACCGGGACAGGGCCCCTACGAGCAGTACTTC.

The chain joins TRBV7-6 to TRBJ2-7; 7 bases fit TRBD1. This CDR3 comprises 13 residues. The ends lost 4 bases at V and 9 bases at J; junction bases unmatched: 9. Germline CDR1 and CDR2: SGHVS and FNYEAQ. This CDR3 is CASSSTGTVGQYF. The DNA for the CDR3 is TGTGCCAGCAGCTCAACCGGGACAGTGGGGCAGTACTTC. The whole variable domain, remainder taken from reference TRBV7-6 and TRBJ2-7, is GAGVSQSPRYKVTKRGQDVALRCDPISGHVSLYWYRQALGQGPEFLTYFNYEAQQDKSGLPNDRFSAERPEGSISTLTIQRTEQRDSAMYRCASSSTGTVGQYFGPGTRLTVT.

This clone was found once. The chain links TRBV7-2 to TRBJ2-2; D may be TRBD1 (6 bases). This CDR3 is built from 14 residues. The germline V and J ends were trimmed by 5 bases and 1 base, with 8 bases remaining between them. Germline V gives CDR1 SGHTA, CDR2 FQGNSA. The CDR3 region is CASSPGQNTGELFF. CDR3 coding DNA: TGTGCCAGCAGCCCGGGACAGAACACCGGGGAGCTGTTTTTT. The variable domain in full, with the rest retrieved from reference TRBV7-2 and TRBJ2-2, is GAGVSQSPSNKVTEKGKDVELRCDPISGHTALYWYRQSLGQGLEFLIYFQGNSAPDKSGLPSDRFSAERTGGSVSTLTIQRTQQEDSAVYLCASSPGQNTGELFFGEGSRLTVL.

This clone has just a few counts. As DNA, the CDR3 is TGTGCCAGCGCCGCGCAGAATTCACCCCTCCACTTT. Translating gives CASAAQNSPLHF. The chain links TRBV27 to TRBJ1-6; no clear D. Germline-derived CDR1 and CDR2 are MNHEY and SMNVEV (reference sequence). V lost 8 bases and J lost 7, with 9 bases in between. The CDR3 is 12 amino acids.

The J gene is TRBJ2-1, the V gene TRBV14; 13 positions match TRBD2. Per the germline V gene, CDR1 is SGHDN and CDR2 is FVKESK. The CDR3 is 16 amino acids. J gave up 7 bases and V 2 bases, and 5 bases lay outside the gene matches. The CDR3 DNA follows: TGTGCCAGCAGCCAACTACTAGCGGGGGGGCAAAATGAGCAGTTCTTC. Its protein product is CASSQLLAGGQNEQFF.